The 20 T cell receptor beta chains given below trace back to one sample, sequenced in a study of T-cell reconstitution after alpha-beta-depleted transplantation in children. For TCRbeta, the library was prepared with unique molecular identifiers. Using its own MiXCR run on the PCR reads, TCRdb lists one record per CDR3 protein. Here the sample spans about 540,000 distinct CDR3 sequences, 25% to 30% being singletons. The sequenced sample was PBMCs, obtained before TCRalphabeta/CD19-depleted stem cell transplant. Receptors were obtained from a boy under two years old with Wiskott-Aldrich syndrome, due to receive a stem cell transplant.

This clonotype was observed a handful of times. This chain joins TRBV7-8 and TRBJ2-5, with D uncertain. Germline CDR1 is SGHVS and CDR2 is FQNEAQ. The CDR3 runs 14 residues. V was cut by 3 bases and J by 2 bases, with 10 bases left in between. The CDR3 DNA sequence: TGTGCCAGCAGCTTGGGTAACAAACAAGAGACCCAGTACTTC. Amino acids: CASSLGNKQETQYF.

The gene calls are TRBV7-2 and TRBJ1-6; maybe TRBD1 (6 bases). CDR3 length: 13 amino acids. The V end lost 4 bases, the J end lost 10 bases, and 11 bases lay between the germline ends. Germline values: CDR1 SGHTA, CDR2 FQGNSA. CDR3 bases: TGTGCCAGCAGCTGGGACATCAGGTCACCCCTCCACTTT. It translates to CASSWDIRSPLHF.

This clonotype has only a few counts. V and J are TRBV11-2 and TRBJ2-1; D not resolved. This CDR3 contains 15 residues. V was pared by 1 base and J by 6 bases, with 13 bases between. Germline V gene sequence: CDR1 SGHAT, CDR2 FQNNGV. CDR3 region: CASSLVGLSSNEQFF. The DNA of the CDR3 is TGTGCCAGCAGCTTAGTCGGGCTGTCTAGCAATGAGCAGTTCTTC.

The rearrangement uses TRBV20-1 and TRBJ2-1; 10 nucleotides line up with TRBD1. Germline-derived CDR1 and CDR2 are DFQATT and SNEGSKA (reference sequence). There are 15 residues in the CDR3. The ends lost 6 bases at V and 4 bases at J; junction bases unmatched: 9. The CDR3 region is CSATTGTGVYNEQFF. The CDR3 coding sequence is TGCAGTGCAACTACCGGGACAGGGGTTTACAATGAGCAGTTCTTC.

This clonotype was observed a few times. The chain employs TRBV10-3 and TRBJ1-1; 8 bases fit TRBD1. The CDR3 runs 13 residues. Germline V gene lookup returns CDR1 ENHRY and CDR2 SYGVKD. V lost 8 bases and J lost 1; bases outside the gene matches: 3. The DNA for the CDR3 is TGTGCCATCGGGACAGGAACGAACACTGAAGCTTTCTTT. This translates into CAIGTGTNTEAFF.

This chain joins TRBV7-2 and TRBJ2-3, with 8 positions matching TRBD2. V shed 0 bases, J shed 2 bases, and the junction held 13 bases outside the gene matches. This CDR3 spans 19 amino acids. CDR1 and CDR2 from the germline V gene are SGHTA and FQGNSA. Here the CDR3 DNA reads TGTGCCAGCAGCTTAGCGTCCAGGGCCAGGACTAGCCTCACAGATACGCAGTATTTT. Translating gives CASSLASRARTSLTDTQYF.

The J gene is TRBJ1-1, the V gene TRBV5-1; 8 nucleotides agree with TRBD1. The CDR3 totals 15 residues. The germline V gene encodes CDR1 SGHRS and CDR2 YFSETQ. V lost 3 bases, J lost 1 base, and 5 bases stayed unmatched. CDR3 coding DNA: TGCGCCAGCAGCTGGGGGACAGGTGAGAACACTGAAGCTTTCTTT. Amino acid sequence: CASSWGTGENTEAFF.

In this sample, this clonotype turned up a few times. V usage is TRBV5-4 and J usage is TRBJ2-5; 9 bases match TRBD1. The CDR3 totals 14 residues. The germline V gene has CDR1 SGHNT and CDR2 YYREEE (reference sequence). J gave up 5 bases and V 4 bases, and 6 bases lay outside the gene matches. The CDR3 sequence is CASSKDRGSETQYF. CDR3 coding DNA: TGTGCCAGCAGCAAAGACAGGGGGAGTGAGACCCAGTACTTC.

The rearrangement joins TRBV10-3 to TRBJ2-1, with D tentatively TRBD1 or TRBD2 (6 bases each). In germline, CDR1 is ENHRY, CDR2 SYGVKD. The CDR3 runs 15 residues. Between the trimmed V and J ends, which lost 8 bases and 7 bases, there was a span of 21 bases. The CDR3 protein is CAISLEGVPGNEQFF. In DNA, the CDR3 is TGTGCCATCTCCCTGGAGGGGGTCCCTGGGAATGAGCAGTTCTTC.

This clonotype was found a few times. The chain joins TRBV5-6 to TRBJ2-3; 11 bases match TRBD1. Unmatched junction bases numbered 6, after V lost 5 bases and J lost 4 bases. Germline V gene data show CDR1 as SGHDT and CDR2 as YYEEEE. This CDR3 spans 15 amino acids. This CDR3 reads CASRSGQGEADTQYF. DNA of the CDR3: TGTGCCAGCAGGTCGGGACAGGGGGAAGCAGATACGCAGTATTTT.

This clonotype appeared once. This sequence joins TRBV4-2 and TRBJ2-5; the D is unclear. V was pared by 4 bases and J by 4 bases, with 16 bases between. Germline-derived CDR1 and CDR2 are LGHNA and YNFKEQ. The CDR3 length is 15 residues. The CDR3 protein is CASSLDQEDRETQYF. Written as DNA, the CDR3 is TGTGCCAGCAGCCTCGACCAGGAAGATAGAGAGACCCAGTACTTC.

This chain joins TRBV5-8 and TRBJ1-1; TRBD1 matches at 8 bases. V trimming: 3 bases; J trimming: 5 bases; junction bases outside the gene matches: 9. The CDR3 consists of 15 residues. Germline V lookup: CDR1 SGHTS, CDR2 YDEGEE. CDR3 sequence reads: CASSSWTGLRTEAFF. The CDR3 DNA sequence: TGTGCCAGCAGCTCGTGGACAGGGCTGAGGACTGAAGCTTTCTTT.

The V and J genes are TRBV18 and TRBJ1-2; 7 bases align to TRBD1. CDR3 size: 14 residues. The junction had 5 bases not matched to a gene; V was cut back by 3 bases and J by 4 bases. The germline gives CDR1 KGHSH, CDR2 LQKENI. As DNA, the CDR3 is TGTGCCAGCTCACCGACAGGGACATCCTATGGCTACACCTTC. Its protein product is CASSPTGTSYGYTF.

This chain links TRBV6-5 with TRBJ2-5; D gene unclear. Trimming removed 0 bases at V and 0 bases at J, with 5 bases between. The CDR3 runs 14 residues. Per germline, CDR1 MNHEY and CDR2 SVGAGI. The CDR3 region is CASSYSTNQETQYF. As DNA, the CDR3 is TGTGCCAGCAGTTACTCGACAAACCAAGAGACCCAGTACTTC.

This sequence joins TRBV7-2 and TRBJ2-4, with 7 bases lining up with TRBD2. The CDR3 consists of 17 residues. The V and J ends lost 1 base and 1 base, in that order; junction bases with no gene match: 7. Germline V CDR1 and CDR2: SGHTA, FQGNSA. Written as DNA, the CDR3 is TGTGCCAGCAGCTTAGGGGCGGCCGGGGGGGCCAAAAACATTCAGTACTTC. Encoded protein: CASSLGAAGGAKNIQYF.

There are a few counts of this clonotype. J is TRBJ2-1 and V is TRBV9, with unresolved D. The V end lost 0 bases, the J end lost 13 bases, and 14 bases lay between the germline ends. CDR1 and CDR2 (germline): SGDLS, YYNGEE. This CDR3 contains 13 residues. The CDR3 loop reads CASSVATDGPQFF. The CDR3 nucleotides are TGTGCCAGCAGCGTAGCTACGGATGGACCTCAGTTCTTC.

V is TRBV28 and J is TRBJ2-3; possibly TRBD2 for D (5 bases). The CDR3 has 14 residues. The germline V gene has CDR1 MDHEN and CDR2 SYDVKM. V lost 7 bases and J lost 8, with 19 bases in between. In DNA, the CDR3 is TGTGCCAGCATGAGGGCGGACGTAATCGGTACGCAGTATTTT. It specifies CASMRADVIGTQYF.

This clonotype turned up a few times. The chain employs TRBV5-1 and TRBJ2-6, with D hard to call. This CDR3 comprises 18 residues. Germline V lookup: CDR1 SGHRS, CDR2 YFSETQ. V dropped 0 bases and J dropped 0 bases, with 13 bases sitting between them. This CDR3 is CASSLDPGRHSGANVLTF. In DNA form, the CDR3 reads TGCGCCAGCAGCTTGGATCCAGGCCGGCACTCTGGGGCCAACGTCCTGACTTTC.

The table lists this clonotype with a few counts. The chain has TRBV18 and TRBJ2-2; D uncertain. This CDR3 contains 16 residues. The germline V and J ends were trimmed by 2 bases and 2 bases, with 12 bases remaining between them. Germline loops: CDR1 KGHSH, CDR2 LQKENI. CDR3 DNA sequence: TGTGCCAGCTCACCATTAATACAGAGCAACACCGGGGAGCTGTTTTTT. Translated, it gives CASSPLIQSNTGELFF.

This rearrangement joins TRBV14 to TRBJ2-2; D gene ambiguous. V was pared by 4 bases and J by 3 bases, with 12 bases between. The CDR3 runs 15 residues. Germline V gene data show CDR1 as SGHDN and CDR2 as FVKESK. CDR3 sequence (DNA): TGTGCCAGCAGCCCTATTGACCGGGACACCGGGGAGCTGTTTTTT. Its translation is CASSPIDRDTGELFF.